The sequence of this T cell receptor (beta chain) was determined in a study of beta chain features in type 1 diabetes. cDNA synthesis used the whole RNA isolate, giving expressed TCRB sequences. Naive, central memory and regulatory T cell samples came to a mean of around 3.5 million reads. Assay: immunoSEQ multiplex PCR; the TCRdb copy retains only in-frame clones and omits some. Of approximately 150,000 clones in the sample, roughly 10% are singletons; the top ten hold 0.6% to 0.9%. Study-level findings and limits: Significant though moderate, a shortening of TCRB CDR3s appeared in all four CD4+ subsets of Type 1 diabetes patients.

V was trimmed by 2 bases and J by 1 base, leaving 9 bases between them. The germline gives CDR1 SGHRS, CDR2 YFSETQ. The CDR3 is 14 amino acids. With regard to this clone: As yet, its antigen is unknown. The same CDR3 arises from other DNA sequences in this sample as well.

The sequence was collected from a man younger than 40 with type 1 diabetes. The V and J genes are TRBV5-1 and TRBJ1-1, with unresolved D. Sequencing input: central memory CD4+ T cells from blood. The CDR3 is CASSLGRENTEAFF. The CDR3 bases are TGCGCCAGCAGCTTAGGACGGGAGAACACTGAAGCTTTCTTT. Based on the CDR3 plus reference TRBV5-1 and TRBJ1-1, the full variable domain is KAGVTQTPRYLIKTRGQQVTLSCSPISGHRSVSWYQQTPGQGLQFLFEYFSETQRNKGNFPGRFSGRQFSNSRSEMNVSTLELGDSALYLCASSLGRENTEAFFGQGTRLTVV.